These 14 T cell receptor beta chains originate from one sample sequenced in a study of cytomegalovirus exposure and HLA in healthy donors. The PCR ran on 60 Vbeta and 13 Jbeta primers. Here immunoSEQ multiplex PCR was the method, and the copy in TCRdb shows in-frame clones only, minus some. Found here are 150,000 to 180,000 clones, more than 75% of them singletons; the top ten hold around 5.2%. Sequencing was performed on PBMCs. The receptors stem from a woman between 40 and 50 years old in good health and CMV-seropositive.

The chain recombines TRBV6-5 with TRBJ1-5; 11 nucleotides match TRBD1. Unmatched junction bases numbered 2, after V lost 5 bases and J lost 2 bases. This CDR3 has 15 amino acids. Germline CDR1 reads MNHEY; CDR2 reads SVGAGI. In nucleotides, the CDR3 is TGTGCCAGCAGTCTGGGACAGGGGGGCAATCAGCCCCAGCATTTT. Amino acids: CASSLGQGGNQPQHF.

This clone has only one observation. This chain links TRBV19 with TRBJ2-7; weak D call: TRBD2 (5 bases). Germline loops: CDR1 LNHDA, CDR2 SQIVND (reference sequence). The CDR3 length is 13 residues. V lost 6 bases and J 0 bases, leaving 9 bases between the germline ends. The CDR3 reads CASSDYSSYEQYF. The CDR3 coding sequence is TGTGCCAGTAGCGACTACAGCTCCTACGAGCAGTACTTC.

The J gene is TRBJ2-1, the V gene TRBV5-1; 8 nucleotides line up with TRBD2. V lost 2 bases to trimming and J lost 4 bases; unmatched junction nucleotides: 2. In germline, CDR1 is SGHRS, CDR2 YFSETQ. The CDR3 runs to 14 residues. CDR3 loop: CASSFGTSYNEQFF. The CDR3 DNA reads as TGCGCCAGCAGCTTCGGGACTAGTTACAATGAGCAGTTCTTC.

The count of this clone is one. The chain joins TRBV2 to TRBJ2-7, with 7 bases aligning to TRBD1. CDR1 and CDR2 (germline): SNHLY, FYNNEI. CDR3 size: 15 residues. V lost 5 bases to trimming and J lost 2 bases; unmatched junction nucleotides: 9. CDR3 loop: CASSYSPGQTYEQYF. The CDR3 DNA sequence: TGTGCCAGCAGTTACTCCCCGGGACAGACCTACGAGCAGTACTTC.

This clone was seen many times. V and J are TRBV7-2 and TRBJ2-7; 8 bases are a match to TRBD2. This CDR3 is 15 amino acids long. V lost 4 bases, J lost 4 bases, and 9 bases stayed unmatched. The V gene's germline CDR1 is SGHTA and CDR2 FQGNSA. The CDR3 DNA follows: TGTGCCAGCAGCTCCCCCCGGGAGGGGTTTTACGAGCAGTACTTC. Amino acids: CASSSPREGFYEQYF.

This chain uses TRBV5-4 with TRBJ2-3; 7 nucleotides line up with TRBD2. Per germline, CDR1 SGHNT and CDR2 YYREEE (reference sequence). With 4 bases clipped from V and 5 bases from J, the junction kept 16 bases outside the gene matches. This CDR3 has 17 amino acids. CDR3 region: CASSPVLGGGPGDTQYF. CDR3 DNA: TGTGCCAGCAGCCCCGTGTTGGGGGGAGGGCCTGGAGATACGCAGTATTTT.

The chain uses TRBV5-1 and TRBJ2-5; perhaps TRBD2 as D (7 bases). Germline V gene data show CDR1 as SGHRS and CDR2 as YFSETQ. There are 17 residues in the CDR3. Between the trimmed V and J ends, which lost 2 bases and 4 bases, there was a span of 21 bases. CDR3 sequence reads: CASSLTAKLGGGETQYF. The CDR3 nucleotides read TGCGCCAGCAGCTTAACCGCTAAACTAGGGGGGGGAGAGACCCAGTACTTC.

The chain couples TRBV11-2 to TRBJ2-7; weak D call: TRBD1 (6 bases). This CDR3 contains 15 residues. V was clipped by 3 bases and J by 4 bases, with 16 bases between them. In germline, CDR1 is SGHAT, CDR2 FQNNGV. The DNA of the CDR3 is TGTGCCAGCAGCTTTAGTCGGGACAAGTGGTACGAGCAGTACTTC. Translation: CASSFSRDKWYEQYF.

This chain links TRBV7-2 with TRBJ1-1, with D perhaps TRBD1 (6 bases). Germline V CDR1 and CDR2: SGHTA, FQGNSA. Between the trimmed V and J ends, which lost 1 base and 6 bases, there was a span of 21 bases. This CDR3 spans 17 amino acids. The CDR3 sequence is CASSLVGGADGRAEAFF. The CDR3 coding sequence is TGTGCCAGCAGCTTAGTGGGGGGGGCGGATGGTAGGGCTGAAGCTTTCTTT.

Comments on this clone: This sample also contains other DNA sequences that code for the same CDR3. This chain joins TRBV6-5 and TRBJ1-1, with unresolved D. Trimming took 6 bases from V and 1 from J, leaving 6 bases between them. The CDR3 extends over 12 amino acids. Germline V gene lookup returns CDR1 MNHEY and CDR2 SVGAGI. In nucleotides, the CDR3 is TGTGCCAGCAGGCGACAGAACACTGAAGCTTTCTTT. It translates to CASRRQNTEAFF.

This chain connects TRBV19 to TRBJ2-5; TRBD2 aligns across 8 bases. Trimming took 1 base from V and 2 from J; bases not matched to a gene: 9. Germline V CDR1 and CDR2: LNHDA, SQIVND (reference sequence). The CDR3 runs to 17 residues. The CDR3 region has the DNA TGTGCCAGTAGTATAGGTGGGAGACTAGCGAATCAAGAGACCCAGTACTTC. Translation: CASSIGGRLANQETQYF.

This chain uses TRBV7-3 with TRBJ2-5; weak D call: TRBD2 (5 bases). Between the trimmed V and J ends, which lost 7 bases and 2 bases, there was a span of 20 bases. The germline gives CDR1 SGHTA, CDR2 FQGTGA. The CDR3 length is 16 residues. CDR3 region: CASNQTRIRLQETQYF. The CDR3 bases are TGTGCCAGCAACCAGACTCGAATTAGACTACAAGAGACCCAGTACTTC.

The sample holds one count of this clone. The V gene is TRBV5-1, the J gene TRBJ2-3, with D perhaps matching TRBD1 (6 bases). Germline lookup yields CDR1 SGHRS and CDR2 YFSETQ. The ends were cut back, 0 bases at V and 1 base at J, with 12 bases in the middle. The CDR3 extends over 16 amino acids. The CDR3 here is CASSLGGTFGTDTQYF. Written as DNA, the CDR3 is TGCGCCAGCAGCTTGGGGGGGACATTTGGCACAGATACGCAGTATTTT.

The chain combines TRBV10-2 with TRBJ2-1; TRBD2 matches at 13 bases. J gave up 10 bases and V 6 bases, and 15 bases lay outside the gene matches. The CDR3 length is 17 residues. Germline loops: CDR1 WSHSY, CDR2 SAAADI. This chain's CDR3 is CASSLTLLAGGPKEQFF. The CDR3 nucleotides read TGCGCCAGCAGCCTAACTTTACTAGCGGGAGGGCCAAAGGAGCAGTTCTTC.